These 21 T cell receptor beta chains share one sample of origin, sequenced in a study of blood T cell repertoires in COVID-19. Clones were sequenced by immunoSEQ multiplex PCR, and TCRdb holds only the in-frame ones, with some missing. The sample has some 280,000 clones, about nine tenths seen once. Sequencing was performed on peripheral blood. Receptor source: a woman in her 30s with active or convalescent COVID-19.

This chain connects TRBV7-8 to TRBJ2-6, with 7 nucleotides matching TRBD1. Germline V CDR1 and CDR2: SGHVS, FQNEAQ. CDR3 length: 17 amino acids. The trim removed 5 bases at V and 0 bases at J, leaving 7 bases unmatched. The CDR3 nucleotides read TGTGCCAGCAGCCCTCAAGGGGGCATCTCTGGGGCCAACGTCCTGACTTTC. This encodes CASSPQGGISGANVLTF.

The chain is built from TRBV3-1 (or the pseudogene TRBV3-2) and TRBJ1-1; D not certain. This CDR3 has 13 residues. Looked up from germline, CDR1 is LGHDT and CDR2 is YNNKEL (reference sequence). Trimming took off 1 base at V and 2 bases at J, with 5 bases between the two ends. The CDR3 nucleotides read TGTGCCAGCAGCCAAGGCCTAAACACTGAAGCTTTCTTT. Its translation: CASSQGLNTEAFF.

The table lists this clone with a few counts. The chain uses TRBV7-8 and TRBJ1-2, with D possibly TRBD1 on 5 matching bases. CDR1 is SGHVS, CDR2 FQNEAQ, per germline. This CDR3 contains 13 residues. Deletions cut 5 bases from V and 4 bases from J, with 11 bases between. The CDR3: CASSLDILYGYTF. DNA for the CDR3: TGTGCCAGCAGCCTGGACATTCTCTATGGCTACACCTTC.

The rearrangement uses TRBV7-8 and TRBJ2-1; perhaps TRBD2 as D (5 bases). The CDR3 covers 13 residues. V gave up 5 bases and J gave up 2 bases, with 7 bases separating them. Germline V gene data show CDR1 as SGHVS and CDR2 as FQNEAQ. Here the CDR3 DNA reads TGTGCCAGCAGCCTCGGGACCTACAATGAGCAGTTCTTC. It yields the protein CASSLGTYNEQFF.

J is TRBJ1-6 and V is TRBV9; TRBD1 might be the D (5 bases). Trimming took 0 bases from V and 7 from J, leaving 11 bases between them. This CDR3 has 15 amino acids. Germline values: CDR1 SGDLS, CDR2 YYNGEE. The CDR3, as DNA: TGTGCCAGCAGCGTAGGCGGGGGAGGGAATTCACCCCTCCACTTT. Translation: CASSVGGGGNSPLHF. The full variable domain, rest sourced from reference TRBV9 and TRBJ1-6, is DSGVTQTPKHLITATGQRVTLRCSPRSGDLSVYWYQQSLDQGLQFLIQYYNGEERAKGNILERFSAQQFPDLHSELNLSSLELGDSALYFCASSVGGGGNSPLHFGNGTRLTVT.

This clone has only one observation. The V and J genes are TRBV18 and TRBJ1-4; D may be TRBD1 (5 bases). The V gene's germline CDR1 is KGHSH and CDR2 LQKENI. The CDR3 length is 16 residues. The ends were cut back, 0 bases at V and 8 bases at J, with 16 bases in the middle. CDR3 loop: CASSPPGQGIVEKLFF. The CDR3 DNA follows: TGTGCCAGCTCACCACCGGGCCAGGGAATAGTGGAAAAACTGTTTTTT.

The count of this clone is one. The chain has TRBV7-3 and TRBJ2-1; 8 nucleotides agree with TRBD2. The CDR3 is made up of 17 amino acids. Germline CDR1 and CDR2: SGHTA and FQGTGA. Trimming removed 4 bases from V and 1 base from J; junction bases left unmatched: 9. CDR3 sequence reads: CASSSPLRGGSYNEQFF. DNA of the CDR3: TGTGCCAGCAGCTCCCCACTTCGGGGGGGGTCCTACAATGAGCAGTTCTTC.

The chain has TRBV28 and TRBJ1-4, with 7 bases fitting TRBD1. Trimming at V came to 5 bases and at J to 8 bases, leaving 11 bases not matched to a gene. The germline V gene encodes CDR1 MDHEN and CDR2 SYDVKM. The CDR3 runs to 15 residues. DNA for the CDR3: TGTGCCAGCAGTCAACAGGGGATCGGTTACGAAAAACTGTTTTTT. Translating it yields CASSQQGIGYEKLFF.

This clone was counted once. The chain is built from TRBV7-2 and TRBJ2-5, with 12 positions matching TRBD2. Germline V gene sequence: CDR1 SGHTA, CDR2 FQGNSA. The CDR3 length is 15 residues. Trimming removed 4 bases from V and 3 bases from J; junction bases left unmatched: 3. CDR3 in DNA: TGTGCCAGCAGCTCGCGGACTAGCGGGGAAGAGACCCAGTACTTC. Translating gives CASSSRTSGEETQYF.

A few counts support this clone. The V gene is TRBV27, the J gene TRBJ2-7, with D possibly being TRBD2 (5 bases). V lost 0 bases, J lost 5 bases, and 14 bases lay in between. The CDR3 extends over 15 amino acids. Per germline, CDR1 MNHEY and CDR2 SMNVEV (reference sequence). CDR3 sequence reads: CASSLSRAAYDEQYF. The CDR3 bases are TGTGCCAGCAGTTTATCGCGGGCAGCCTACGACGAGCAGTACTTC.

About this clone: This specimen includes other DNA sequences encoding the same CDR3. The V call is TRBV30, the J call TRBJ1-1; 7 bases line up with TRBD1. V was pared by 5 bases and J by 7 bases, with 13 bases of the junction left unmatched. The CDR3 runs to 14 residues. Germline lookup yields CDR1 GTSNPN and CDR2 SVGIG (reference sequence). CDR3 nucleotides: TGTGCCTGGGGAAAATTCGACAGGGACATTGAAGCTTTCTTT. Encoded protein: CAWGKFDRDIEAFF.

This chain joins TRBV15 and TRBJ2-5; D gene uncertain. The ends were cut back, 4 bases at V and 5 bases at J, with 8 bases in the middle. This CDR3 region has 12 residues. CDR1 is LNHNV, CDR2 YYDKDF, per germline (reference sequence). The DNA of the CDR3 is TGTGCCACCAGCACCGTGAGGGAGACCCAGTACTTC. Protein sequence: CATSTVRETQYF.

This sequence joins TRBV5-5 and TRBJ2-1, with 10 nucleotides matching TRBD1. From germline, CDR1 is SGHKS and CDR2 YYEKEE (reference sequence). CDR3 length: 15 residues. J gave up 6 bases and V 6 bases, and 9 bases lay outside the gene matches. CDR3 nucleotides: TGTGCCAGCACCAGAGACAGGGGGCAATTCAATGAGCAGTTCTTC. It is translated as CASTRDRGQFNEQFF.

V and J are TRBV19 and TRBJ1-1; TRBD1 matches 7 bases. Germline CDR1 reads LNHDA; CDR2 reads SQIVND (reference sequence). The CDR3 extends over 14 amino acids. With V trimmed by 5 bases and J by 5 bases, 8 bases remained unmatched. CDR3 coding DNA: TGTGCCAGTAGTCCAAACACAGGGGATACTGAAGCTTTCTTT. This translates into CASSPNTGDTEAFF.

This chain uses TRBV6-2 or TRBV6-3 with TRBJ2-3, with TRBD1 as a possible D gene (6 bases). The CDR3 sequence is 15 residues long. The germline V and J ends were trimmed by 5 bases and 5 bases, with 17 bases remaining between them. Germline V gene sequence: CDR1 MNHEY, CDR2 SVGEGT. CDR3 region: CASSLQGRTIDTQYF. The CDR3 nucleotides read TGTGCCAGCAGTCTACAGGGACGCACGATAGATACGCAGTATTTT.

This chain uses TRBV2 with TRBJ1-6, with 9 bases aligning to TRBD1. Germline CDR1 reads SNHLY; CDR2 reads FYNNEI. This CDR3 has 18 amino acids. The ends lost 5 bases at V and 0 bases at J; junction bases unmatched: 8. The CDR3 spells CASSTGGPFSSYNSPLHF. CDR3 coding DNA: TGTGCCAGCAGTACAGGGGGCCCTTTTAGCTCCTATAATTCACCCCTCCACTTT.

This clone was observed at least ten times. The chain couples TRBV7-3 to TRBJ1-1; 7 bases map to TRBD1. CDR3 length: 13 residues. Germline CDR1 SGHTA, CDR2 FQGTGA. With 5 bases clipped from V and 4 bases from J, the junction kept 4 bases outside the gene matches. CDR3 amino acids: CASSVTGTTEAFF. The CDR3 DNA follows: TGTGCCAGCAGCGTGACAGGGACCACTGAAGCTTTCTTT.

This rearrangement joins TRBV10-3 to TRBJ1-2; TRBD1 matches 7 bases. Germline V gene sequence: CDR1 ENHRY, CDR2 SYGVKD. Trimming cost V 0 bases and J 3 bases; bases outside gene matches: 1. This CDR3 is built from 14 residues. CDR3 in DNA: TGTGCCATCAGTGAGTCAACAGGGGACTATGGCTACACCTTC. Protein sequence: CAISESTGDYGYTF.

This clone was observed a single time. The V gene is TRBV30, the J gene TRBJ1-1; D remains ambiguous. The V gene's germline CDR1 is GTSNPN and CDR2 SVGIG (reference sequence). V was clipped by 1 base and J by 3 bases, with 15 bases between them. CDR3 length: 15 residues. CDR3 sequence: CAWSEWGGADTEAFF. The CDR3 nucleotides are TGTGCCTGGAGTGAGTGGGGAGGAGCGGACACTGAAGCTTTCTTT.

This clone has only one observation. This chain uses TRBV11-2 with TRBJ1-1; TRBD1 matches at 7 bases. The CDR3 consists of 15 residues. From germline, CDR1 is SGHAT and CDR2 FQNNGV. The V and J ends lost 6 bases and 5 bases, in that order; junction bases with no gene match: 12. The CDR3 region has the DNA TGTGCCAGCAGTCTCTACAGGGGCTCGAGGACTGAAGCTTTCTTT. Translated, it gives CASSLYRGSRTEAFF.

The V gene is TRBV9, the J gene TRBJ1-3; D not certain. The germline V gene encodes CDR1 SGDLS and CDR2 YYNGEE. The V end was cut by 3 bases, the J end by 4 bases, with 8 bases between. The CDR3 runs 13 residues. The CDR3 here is CASSGGPGNTIYF. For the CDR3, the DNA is TGTGCCAGCAGCGGAGGTCCAGGAAACACCATATATTTT.